This is a list of T cell receptor beta chains from one sample in a study of Ad26.COV2.S vaccination and SARS-CoV-2 variants. Profiling relied on immunoSEQ multiplex PCR, and the TCRdb table lists in-frame clones only, not all of them. The sample lists some 640,000 clones, roughly 90% occurring once. Sequenced here: peripheral blood, sampled in a trial of Ad26.COV2.S vaccine versus placebo. Receptor source: a person aged 18 to 59 who received the Ad26.COV2.S COVID-19 vaccine or a placebo. Both conserved end residues are part of each CDR3. Each record gives: D gene, J gene, V gene, CDR3 protein, CDR3 DNA. A D gene is named only where the DNA matches it firmly.

TRBD1	TRBJ2-2	TRBV19	CASSFPTGGDTGELFF	TGTGCCAGTAGTTTCCCGACAGGGGGCGACACCGGGGAGCTGTTTTTT
-	TRBJ1-5	TRBV7-9	CASSQGSSGGQPQHF	TGTGCCAGCAGCCAGGGGTCCTCGGGTGGACAGCCCCAGCATTTT
TRBD1	TRBJ1-2	TRBV4-2	CASSQERTGYGYTF	TGTGCCAGCAGCCAAGAGAGGACAGGCTATGGCTACACCTTC
-	TRBJ1-5	TRBV6-2/TRBV6-3	CASSPRSFGGNSNQPQHF	TGTGCCAGCAGCCCCCGGAGTTTCGGGGGGAATAGCAATCAGCCCCAGCATTTT
TRBD2	TRBJ2-7	TRBV27	CASSPPPRGLAGPRTYEQYF	TGTGCCAGCAGTCCCCCCCCCAGAGGACTAGCGGGGCCCCGGACCTACGAGCAGTACTTC
-	TRBJ1-5	TRBV30	CAWSRGQQPFNQPQHF	TGTGCCTGGAGCCGGGGCCAACAACCCTTCAATCAGCCCCAGCATTTT
-	TRBJ1-1	TRBV5-8	CASSLAYTEAFF	TGTGCCAGCAGCTTGGCGTACACTGAAGCTTTCTTT
TRBD2	TRBJ2-2	TRBV12-5	CASGRGLAWGELFF	TGTGCTAGTGGTCGGGGACTAGCGTGGGGGGAGCTGTTTTTT
-	TRBJ1-1	TRBV25-1	CASSDSGGASTEAFF	TGTGCCAGCAGTGACTCCGGGGGGGCGAGCACTGAAGCTTTCTTT
TRBD1	TRBJ1-1	TRBV6-5	CATLGQGNTEAFF	TGTGCCACTCTGGGACAGGGGAACACTGAAGCTTTCTTT
-	TRBJ2-5	TRBV6-5	CASSYGGETQYF	TGTGCCAGCAGTTACGGGGGTGAGACCCAGTACTTC
-	TRBJ2-7	TRBV5-1	CASSRRAGQAGSYEQYF	TGCGCCAGCAGCCGGAGGGCCGGGCAGGCGGGCTCCTACGAGCAGTACTTC
-	TRBJ1-1	TRBV10-3	CAISEFEVPSGAFF	TGTGCCATCAGTGAGTTCGAAGTGCCCAGTGGAGCTTTCTTT
-	TRBJ2-7	TRBV15	CATSRRPTFRSEQYF	TGTGCCACCAGCAGAAGGCCGACCTTCCGGTCCGAGCAGTACTTC
TRBD1	TRBJ1-1	TRBV7-9	CASSLLQGVNTEAFF	TGTGCCAGCAGCTTACTACAGGGGGTGAACACTGAAGCTTTCTTT
TRBD2	TRBJ2-1	TRBV24-1	CATSDAGTSSYNEQFF	TGTGCCACCAGTGATGCAGGGACTAGCTCCTACAATGAGCAGTTCTTC
TRBD1	TRBJ1-6	TRBV6-6	CASSRGTGMRVFNSPLHF	TGTGCCAGCAGTCGCGGGACAGGCATGAGAGTATTCAATTCACCCCTCCACTTT